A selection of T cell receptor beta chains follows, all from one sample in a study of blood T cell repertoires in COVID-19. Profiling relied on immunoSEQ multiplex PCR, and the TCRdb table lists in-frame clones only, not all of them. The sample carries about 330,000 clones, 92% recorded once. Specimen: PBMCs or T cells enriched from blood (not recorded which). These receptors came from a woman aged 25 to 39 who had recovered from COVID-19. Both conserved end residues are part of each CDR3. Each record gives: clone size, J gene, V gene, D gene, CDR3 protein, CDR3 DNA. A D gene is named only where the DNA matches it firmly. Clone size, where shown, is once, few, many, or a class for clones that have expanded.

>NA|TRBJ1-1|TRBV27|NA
CASSFSGMNTEAFF
TGTGCCAGCAGTTTTTCGGGTATGAACACTGAAGCTTTCTTT
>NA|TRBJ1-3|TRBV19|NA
CASSTSTGSGNTIYF
TGTGCCAGTAGTACGTCGACAGGCTCGGGAAACACCATATATTTT
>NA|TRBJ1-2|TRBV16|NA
CASSQNRGYTF
TGTGCCAGCAGCCAGAATCGGGGCTACACCTTC
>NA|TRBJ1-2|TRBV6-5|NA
CASSYSNQGPDYGYTF
TGTGCCAGCAGTTACTCGAACCAGGGGCCAGACTATGGCTACACCTTC
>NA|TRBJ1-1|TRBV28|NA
CASSLEGTDTEAFF
TGTGCCAGCAGTTTAGAGGGTACGGACACTGAAGCTTTCTTT
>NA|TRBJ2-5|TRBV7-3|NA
CASSYLSGARETQYF
TGTGCCAGCAGTTATCTTAGCGGTGCCCGGGAGACCCAGTACTTC
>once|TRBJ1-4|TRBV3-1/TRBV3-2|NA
CASSQDRRGFSEKLFF
TGTGCCAGCAGCCAAGATAGGAGGGGTTTTAGTGAAAAACTGTTTTTT
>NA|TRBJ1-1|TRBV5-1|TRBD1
CASSLALWDRDTEAFF
TGCGCCAGCAGCTTGGCGCTGTGGGACAGGGACACTGAAGCTTTCTTT
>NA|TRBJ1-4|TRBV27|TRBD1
CASSPDRVFEKLFF
TGTGCCAGCAGTCCGGACAGGGTATTTGAAAAACTGTTTTTT
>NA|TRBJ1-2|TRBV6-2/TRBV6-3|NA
CASSYRGALRNGYTF
TGTGCCAGCAGTTATCGGGGGGCGCTAAGAAATGGCTACACCTTC
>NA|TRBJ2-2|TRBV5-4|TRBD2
CASSLALLAGGTGELFF
TGTGCCAGCAGCTTGGCCCTCCTAGCGGGAGGCACCGGGGAGCTGTTTTTT
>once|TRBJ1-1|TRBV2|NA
CASSVDLDTEAFF
TGTGCCAGCAGTGTAGATCTTGACACTGAAGCTTTCTTT
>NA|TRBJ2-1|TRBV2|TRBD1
CASPGQGSNEQFF
TGTGCCAGCCCCGGACAGGGAAGCAATGAGCAGTTCTTC
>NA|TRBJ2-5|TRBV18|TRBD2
CASQTSAVQETQYF
TGTGCCAGCCAGACTAGCGCGGTTCAAGAGACCCAGTACTTC
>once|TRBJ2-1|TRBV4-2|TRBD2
CASSQGSGREAQYEQFF
TGTGCCAGCAGCCAAGGGAGCGGGAGGGAGGCTCAATATGAGCAGTTCTTC
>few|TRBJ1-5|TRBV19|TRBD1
CASSLRGRVQPQHF
TGTGCCAGTAGCCTCAGGGGGCGGGTTCAGCCCCAGCATTTT
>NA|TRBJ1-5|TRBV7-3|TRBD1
CAIFNPGQGWRCHQPQHF
TGTGCCATATTCAACCCGGGACAGGGATGGCGGTGCCATCAGCCCCAGCATTTT
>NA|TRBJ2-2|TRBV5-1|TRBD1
CASKRGQGSMNTGELFF
TGCGCCAGCAAGCGGGGACAGGGCTCCATGAACACCGGGGAGCTGTTTTTT